A selection of T cell receptor beta chains follows, all from one sample in a study of blood T cell repertoires in COVID-19. Clones were sequenced by immunoSEQ multiplex PCR, and TCRdb holds only the in-frame ones, with some missing. The sample yields 200,000 to 250,000 clones, about three quarters seen once. Sequenced material: peripheral blood. The receptors here all came from a woman in her 70s with acute or convalescent COVID-19. The CDR3 runs from the conserved cysteine through the conserved F or W. Rows may omit the clone size; those that give it use once, few, many or a size class.

.	TRBV15	14	TRBJ1-1	CATSREMWDSEAFF
.	TRBV2	14	TRBJ1-6	CASRPQAVNSPLHF
once	TRBV9	15	TRBJ1-4	CASSRQGTTNEKLFF
.	TRBV30	14	TRBJ2-5	CAWSATGNQETQYF
.	TRBV6-1	15	TRBJ1-2	CASSEIRGGVFGYTF
.	TRBV19	14	TRBJ1-1	CASRNRGMNTEAFF
.	TRBV19	14	TRBJ2-5	CASSSRDGAETQYF
.	TRBV7-2	14	TRBJ1-1	CASSPRGGNTEAFF
.	TRBV20-1	16	TRBJ1-1	CSASGGQGSDFTEAFF
.	TRBV2	15	TRBJ2-2	CASSEGAINTGELFF
many	TRBV15	18	TRBJ2-2	CATSSRLAGGGRTGELFF
.	TRBV5-4	14	TRBJ2-5	CASSHLRREETQYF
.	TRBV5-1	17	TRBJ2-5	CASSLEVLANFQETQYF
few	TRBV5-3	15	TRBJ2-4	CARSRATVAKNIQYF
.	TRBV19	14	TRBJ1-3	CASRRTGIGNTIYF
.	TRBV11-3	16	TRBJ2-2	CASSRFGQGRTGELFF
.	TRBV19	14	TRBJ2-3	CASSNRDGSDTQYF
.	TRBV9	15	TRBJ2-7	CASSVAGGRSYEQYF
.	TRBV5-1	16	TRBJ2-7	CASSLGVGQGPYEQYF
.	TRBV10-3	17	TRBJ2-6	CAISATLRVAGANVLTF
.	TRBV11-3	15	TRBJ2-7	CASSPGTPRPYEQYF
.	TRBV28	13	TRBJ1-1	CASSLDTRAEAFF
.	TRBV6-1	12	TRBJ1-5	CASSEGSRLSHF
.	TRBV5-1	14	TRBJ1-1	CASSWGTGREEAFF
.	TRBV5-5	14	TRBJ2-2	CASDWGANTGELFF
.	TRBV15	15	TRBJ2-1	CATKRGNSSYNEQFF
.	TRBV2	14	TRBJ2-5	CAGGTSGTQETQYF
.	TRBV27	16	TRBJ2-7	CASSIPGTSGLYEQYF
.	TRBV6-2/TRBV6-3	13	TRBJ2-2	CASSYLGLPKLFF
few	TRBV15	16	TRBJ1-6	CATSRDRGLRSSPLHF
few	TRBV28	15	TRBJ2-7	CASSSGQLLAYEQYF
.	TRBV5-6	17	TRBJ2-2	CASNPGLAGFITGELFF
.	TRBV19	15	TRBJ1-5	CASSDTPGVEQPQHF
.	TRBV19	13	TRBJ1-4	CASSRRGDEKLFF
.	TRBV5-4	17	TRBJ1-2	CASSSVPGQGTNYGYTF
once	TRBV28	17	TRBJ2-1	CASSFGRSSGKYNEQFF
.	TRBV7-6	16	TRBJ2-1	CASSPGLAYLRNEQFF
few	TRBV27	15	TRBJ1-5	CASSLGAQGNQPQHF
.	TRBV18	19	TRBJ1-3	CASSPVGQESPSSGNTIYF